This T cell receptor beta chain was identified in a study of blood T cells in healthy people across ages. The CDR3 extends over 14 amino acids. Germline CDR1 is DFQATT and CDR2 is SNEGSKA (reference sequence). The second PCR ran about 6 to 12 cycles with a sample-barcoded 5' primer and J-beta primers. Through a template-switch adaptor with 12 random nucleotides, each cDNA molecule received a tag. TCRdb processed the 5' RACE reads anew with MiXCR; each CDR3 protein has one entry. The data contain about 680,000 distinct CDR3 sequences, about 52% of them singletons. Researchers collected 9 to 10 milliliters of peripheral blood from every single donor. Total RNA extracted from each sample amounted to at least 5 micrograms.

The sample taken for sequencing was blood. The gene calls are TRBV20-1 and TRBJ2-7, with 8 bases that match TRBD2. The J call could be wrong; TRBJ2-5 is a better fit for the DNA end. The sequence was obtained from a woman aged 55-69 years in good health. The CDR3 here is CSAEERELGETQYF. CDR3 coding DNA: TGCAGTGCTGAAGAGCGGGAGTTAGGGGAGACCCAGTACTTC.